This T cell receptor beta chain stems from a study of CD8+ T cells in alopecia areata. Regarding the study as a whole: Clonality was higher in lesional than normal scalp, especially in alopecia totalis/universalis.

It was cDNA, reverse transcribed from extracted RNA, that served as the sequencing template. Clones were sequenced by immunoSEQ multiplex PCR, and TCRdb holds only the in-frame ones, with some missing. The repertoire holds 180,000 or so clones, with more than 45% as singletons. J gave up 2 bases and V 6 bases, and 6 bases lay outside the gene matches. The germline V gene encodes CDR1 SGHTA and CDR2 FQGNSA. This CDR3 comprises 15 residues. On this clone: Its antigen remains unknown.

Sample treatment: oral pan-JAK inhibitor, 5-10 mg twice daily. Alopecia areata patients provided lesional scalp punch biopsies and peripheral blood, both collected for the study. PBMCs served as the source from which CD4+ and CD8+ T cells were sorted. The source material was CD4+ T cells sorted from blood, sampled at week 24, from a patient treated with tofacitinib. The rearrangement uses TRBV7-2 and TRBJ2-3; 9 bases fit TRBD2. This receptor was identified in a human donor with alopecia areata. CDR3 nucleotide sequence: TGTGCCAGCAGGAGGACTAGCGTACTCACAGATACGCAGTATTTT. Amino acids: CASRRTSVLTDTQYF.